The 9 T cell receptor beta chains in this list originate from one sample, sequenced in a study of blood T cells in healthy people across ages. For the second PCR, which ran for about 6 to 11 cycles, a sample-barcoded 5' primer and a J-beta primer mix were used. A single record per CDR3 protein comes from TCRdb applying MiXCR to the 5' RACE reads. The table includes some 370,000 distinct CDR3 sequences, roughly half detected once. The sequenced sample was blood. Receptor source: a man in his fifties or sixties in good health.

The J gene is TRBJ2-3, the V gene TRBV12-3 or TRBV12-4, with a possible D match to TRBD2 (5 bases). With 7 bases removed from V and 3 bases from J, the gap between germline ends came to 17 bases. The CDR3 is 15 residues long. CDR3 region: CASKSPSRGTDTQYF. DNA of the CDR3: TGTGCCAGCAAGTCCCCATCACGGGGTACAGATACGCAGTATTTT.

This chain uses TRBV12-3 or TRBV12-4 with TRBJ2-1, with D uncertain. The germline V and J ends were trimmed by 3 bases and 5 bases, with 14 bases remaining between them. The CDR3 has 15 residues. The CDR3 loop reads CASSFQGLRDNEQFF. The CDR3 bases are TGTGCCAGCAGTTTTCAAGGGCTTCGGGACAATGAGCAGTTCTTC.

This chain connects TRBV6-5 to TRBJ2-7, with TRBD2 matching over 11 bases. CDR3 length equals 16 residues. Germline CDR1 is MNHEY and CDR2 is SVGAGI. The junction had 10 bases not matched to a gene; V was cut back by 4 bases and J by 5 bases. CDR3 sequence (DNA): TGTGCCAGCAGTTTGACGACTAGCGGGGTTGTGCACGAGCAGTACTTC. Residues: CASSLTTSGVVHEQYF.

CDR3 amino acids: CASRFSGGAWNEQFF. The CDR3 DNA reads as TGTGCCAGCAGATTTAGCGGGGGGGCTTGGAATGAGCAGTTCTTC. V and J are TRBV3-1 and TRBJ2-1, with TRBD2 identical over 11 bases. V was pared by 6 bases and J by 7 bases, with 8 bases of the junction left unmatched. The germline CDR1 and CDR2 sequences are LGHDT and YNNKEL (reference sequence). The CDR3 has 15 residues.

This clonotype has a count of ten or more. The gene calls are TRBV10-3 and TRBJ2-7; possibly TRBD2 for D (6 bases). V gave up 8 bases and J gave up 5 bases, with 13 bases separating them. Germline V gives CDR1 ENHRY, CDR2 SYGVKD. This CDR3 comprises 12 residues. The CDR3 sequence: CAIGRSKDEQYF. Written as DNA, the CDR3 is TGTGCCATCGGGAGGAGTAAGGACGAGCAGTACTTC.

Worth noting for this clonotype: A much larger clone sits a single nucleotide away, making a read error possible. The CDR3 bases are TGTGCCATCAGCCTGCAACCGGGACCACAGTACGAGCAGTACTTC. Residues: CAISLQPGPQYEQYF. The chain joins TRBV7-2 to TRBJ2-7; D might be TRBD1 or TRBD2, each matching 5 bases. The CDR3 is 15 amino acids. Germline values: CDR1 SGHTA, CDR2 FQGNSA.

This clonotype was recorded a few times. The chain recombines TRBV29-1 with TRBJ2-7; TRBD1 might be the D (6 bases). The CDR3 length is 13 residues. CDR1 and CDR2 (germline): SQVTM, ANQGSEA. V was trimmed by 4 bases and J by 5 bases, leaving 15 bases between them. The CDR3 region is CSVVVPQGDEQYF. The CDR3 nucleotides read TGCAGCGTTGTCGTTCCACAGGGTGACGAGCAGTACTTC.

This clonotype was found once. In nucleotides, the CDR3 is TGTGCCAGCAGCTTCCGGGGAACCTCGAACTATGGCTACACCTTC. This encodes CASSFRGTSNYGYTF. The chain is built from TRBV5-5 and TRBJ1-2, with D unclear. The CDR3 covers 15 residues. Germline V gives CDR1 SGHKS, CDR2 YYEKEE (reference sequence). The V end lost 2 bases, the J end lost 2 bases, and 13 bases lay between the germline ends. The full variable domain, with the rest looked up from reference TRBV5-5 and TRBJ1-2, is DAGVTQSPTHLIKTRGQQVTLRCSPISGHKSVSWYQQVLGQGPQFIFQYYEKEERGRGNFPDRFSARQFPNYSSELNVNALLLGDSALYLCASSFRGTSNYGYTFGSGTRLTVV.

The CDR3 DNA reads TGTGCCAGCAGCCTCCGACAGAATCCCTACGAGCAGTACTTC. It codes for CASSLRQNPYEQYF. The J gene is TRBJ2-7, the V gene TRBV7-8; the D gene is possibly TRBD1 (5 bases). The CDR3 is 14 residues long. Germline V gene sequence: CDR1 SGHVS, CDR2 FQNEAQ. Trimming removed 5 bases at V and 2 bases at J, with 13 bases between.